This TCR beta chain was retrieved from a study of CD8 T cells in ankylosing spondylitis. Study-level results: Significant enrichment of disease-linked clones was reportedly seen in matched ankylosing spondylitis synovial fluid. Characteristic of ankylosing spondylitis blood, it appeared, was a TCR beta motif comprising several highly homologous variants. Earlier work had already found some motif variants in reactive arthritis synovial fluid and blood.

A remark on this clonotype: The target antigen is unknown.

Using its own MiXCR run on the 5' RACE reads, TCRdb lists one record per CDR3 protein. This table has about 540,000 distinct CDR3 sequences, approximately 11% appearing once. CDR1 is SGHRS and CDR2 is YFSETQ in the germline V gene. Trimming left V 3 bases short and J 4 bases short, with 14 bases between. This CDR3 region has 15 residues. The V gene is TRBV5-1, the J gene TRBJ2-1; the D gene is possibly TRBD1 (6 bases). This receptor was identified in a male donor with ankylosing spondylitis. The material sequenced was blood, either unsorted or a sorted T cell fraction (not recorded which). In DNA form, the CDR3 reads TGCGCCAGCAGCTGGACAGAGAACGTATACAATGAGCAGTTCTTC. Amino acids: CASSWTENVYNEQFF.